The T cell receptor (beta chain) under discussion was sequenced for a study of blood T cell repertoires in COVID-19. For the study at large: COVID-19 samples from acute and convalescent phases originated in the United States, Italy and Spain. The analysed material was cDNA or gDNA that came from T cells, B-cell-depleted T cells, or PBMCs.

V was pared by 1 base and J by 4 bases, with 15 bases between. The germline CDR1 and CDR2 sequences are SGHDT and YYEEEE. The CDR3 sequence is 16 residues long. As originally analysed: Amplification of reference gene primers provided the estimated nucleated cell counts. Sequencing used immunoSEQ multiplex PCR; TCRdb keeps in-frame clones, though not all of them. The V and J calls and clone size are taken from that table; D and trimming were inferred from the DNA. The data contain about 130,000 clones, approximately 84% of them singletons. Sequencing input: peripheral blood. The chain uses TRBV5-6 and TRBJ2-1; D may be TRBD1 (5 bases). This TCR derives from a man between 60 and 70 years old with acute or convalescent COVID-19. The CDR3 coding sequence is TGTGCCAGCAGCTTGTTTCAGGGATTCTCGTACAATGAGCAGTTCTTC. Amino acid sequence: CASSLFQGFSYNEQFF.